Presented here are 13 T cell receptor beta chains from one specimen sequenced in a study of blood T cell repertoires in COVID-19. Measured with immunoSEQ multiplex PCR; TCRdb has only the in-frame clones, and not every one. The sample shows about 220,000 clones, around four fifths of them seen only once. The sample comprised peripheral blood. The receptors were sampled from a man aged 25-45 years with active or convalescent COVID-19.

V usage is TRBV9 and J usage is TRBJ1-4, with 7 positions matching TRBD1. The ends lost 3 bases at V and 6 bases at J; junction bases unmatched: 5. CDR1 SGDLS and CDR2 YYNGEE come from the germline V gene. The CDR3 is 14 residues long. As DNA, the CDR3 is TGTGCCAGCAGCGGGGCAGGGGGTGATGAAAAACTGTTTTTT. This codes for CASSGAGGDEKLFF.

The chain couples TRBV3-1 (or the pseudogene TRBV3-2) to TRBJ2-1; a weak D match, TRBD1 (5 bases). Germline lookup yields CDR1 LGHDT and CDR2 YNNKEL (reference sequence). The CDR3 loop spans 19 amino acids. V dropped 0 bases and J dropped 3 bases, with 21 bases sitting between them. CDR3 residues: CASSQEYRYTPTHYNEQFF. The CDR3 DNA sequence: TGTGCCAGCAGCCAAGAGTACAGGTATACCCCTACGCACTACAATGAGCAGTTCTTC.

This rearrangement joins TRBV7-2 to TRBJ2-4, with 7 bases aligning to TRBD2. Germline trimming cut 5 bases from V and 4 bases from J; bases unmatched to any gene: 8. Looked up from germline, CDR1 is SGHTA and CDR2 is FQGNSA. The length of the CDR3 is 15 residues. The CDR3 spells CASSPGRGKKNIQYF. The CDR3 nucleotides read TGTGCCAGCAGCCCAGGGCGGGGGAAGAAAAACATTCAGTACTTC.

The rearrangement joins TRBV28 to TRBJ2-5, with D possibly matching TRBD2 (7 bases). V lost 3 bases and J lost 4, with 12 bases in between. From germline, CDR1 is MDHEN and CDR2 SYDVKM. The CDR3 runs 14 residues. Here the CDR3 reads CASSLAGARETQYF. The CDR3 DNA follows: TGTGCCAGCAGTTTGGCGGGGGCTCGAGAGACCCAGTACTTC. The entire variable domain, with the rest obtained from reference TRBV28 and TRBJ2-5, is as follows: DVKVTQSSRYLVKRTGEKVFLECVQDMDHENMFWYRQDPGLGLRLIYFSYDVKMKEKGDIPEGYSVSREKKERFSLILESASTNQTSMYLCASSLAGARETQYFGPGTRLLVL.

This chain uses TRBV29-1 with TRBJ1-2; 8 nucleotides align to TRBD1. Trimming cost V 0 bases and J 8 bases; bases outside gene matches: 11. Germline lookup yields CDR1 SQVTM and CDR2 ANQGSEA. This CDR3 comprises 15 residues. The CDR3 DNA is TGCAGCGTTGAAGATCAGGACAGGGTCGTTGGGGGCTACACCTTC. This sequence encodes CSVEDQDRVVGGYTF.

This rearrangement joins TRBV28 to TRBJ1-6; 9 positions agree with TRBD1. Trimming at V came to 11 bases and at J to 9 bases, leaving 11 bases not matched to a gene. CDR3 size: 14 residues. CDR1 and CDR2 from the germline V gene are MDHEN and SYDVKM. The CDR3 sequence: CAGTTGQGISPLHF. CDR3 DNA: TGTGCCGGAACCACGGGACAGGGTATTTCACCCCTCCACTTT.

The V gene is TRBV19, the J gene TRBJ2-3, with 7 bases identical to TRBD2. The V gene end was trimmed by 5 bases and the J gene end by 2 bases; junction bases not matched to a gene: 10. This CDR3 contains 16 residues. The germline V gene has CDR1 LNHDA and CDR2 SQIVND (reference sequence). The CDR3 reads CASSHSRRGITDTQYF. CDR3 nucleotides: TGTGCCAGTAGTCACTCTCGGCGGGGGATCACAGATACGCAGTATTTT.

V and J are TRBV28 and TRBJ2-6, with D possibly TRBD1 on 6 matching bases. Germline V gives CDR1 MDHEN, CDR2 SYDVKM. Trimming shortened V by 8 bases and J by 4 bases, and 15 bases separated the two germline ends. The CDR3 contains 15 residues. The CDR3 protein is CASYSGAAGANVLTF. CDR3 nucleotide sequence: TGTGCCAGCTACTCAGGGGCCGCGGGGGCCAACGTCCTGACTTTC. The full variable domain, its missing parts supplied by reference TRBV28 and TRBJ2-6, is DVKVTQSSRYLVKRTGEKVFLECVQDMDHENMFWYRQDPGLGLRLIYFSYDVKMKEKGDIPEGYSVSREKKERFSLILESASTNQTSMYLCASYSGAAGANVLTFGAGSRLTVL.

This chain connects TRBV5-1 to TRBJ2-3, with TRBD2 matching 8 bases. J lost 0 bases, V lost 4 bases, and 10 bases had no gene match. In germline, CDR1 is SGHRS, CDR2 YFSETQ. The CDR3 is 17 residues long. The CDR3 coding sequence is TGCGCCAGCAGCCCCAGTTTAGCGGGACCTAGCACAGATACGCAGTATTTT. It is translated as CASSPSLAGPSTDTQYF. Looking up the rest from reference TRBV5-1 and TRBJ2-3 gives the full variable domain: KAGVTQTPRYLIKTRGQQVTLSCSPISGHRSVSWYQQTPGQGLQFLFEYFSETQRNKGNFPGRFSGRQFSNSRSEMNVSTLELGDSALYLCASSPSLAGPSTDTQYFGPGTRLTVL.

The rearrangement joins TRBV30 to TRBJ2-7, with unresolved D. Germline V CDR1 and CDR2: GTSNPN, SVGIG (reference sequence). The CDR3 is 14 amino acids. V was shortened by 3 bases and J by 2 bases, with 14 bases between the two germline ends. CDR3 coding DNA: TGTGCCTGGAGGAAAGGCAGTCGGGCCTACGAGCAGTACTTC. Its translation: CAWRKGSRAYEQYF.

This clone was observed a few times. The genes are TRBV5-1 and TRBJ1-4; D call uncertain. V lost 0 bases to trimming and J lost 3 bases, with 9 bases between them. The CDR3 sequence is 15 residues long. In germline, CDR1 is SGHRS, CDR2 YFSETQ. The CDR3 loop is CASSLEASPNEKLFF. The DNA of the CDR3 is TGCGCCAGCAGCTTGGAGGCTAGCCCTAATGAAAAACTGTTTTTT.

The chain carries TRBV5-5 and TRBJ2-1, with a tentative D call TRBD2 (7 bases). Germline assignment: CDR1 SGHKS and CDR2 YYEKEE (reference sequence). This CDR3 region has 18 residues. The ends were cut back, 2 bases at V and 4 bases at J, with 22 bases in the middle. CDR3 amino acids: CASSFGAGATFPYNEQFF. DNA for the CDR3: TGTGCCAGCAGCTTCGGCGCGGGGGCCACCTTCCCATACAATGAGCAGTTCTTC.

The V and J genes are TRBV7-9 and TRBJ1-1, with D tentatively TRBD1 (5 bases). Germline assignment: CDR1 SEHNR and CDR2 FQNEAQ (reference sequence). The length of the CDR3 is 15 residues. V was trimmed by 5 bases and J by 0 bases, leaving 13 bases between them. Written as DNA, the CDR3 is TGTGCCAGCAGCCGCCCGGGGGGTGTGAACACTGAAGCTTTCTTT. It encodes CASSRPGGVNTEAFF.